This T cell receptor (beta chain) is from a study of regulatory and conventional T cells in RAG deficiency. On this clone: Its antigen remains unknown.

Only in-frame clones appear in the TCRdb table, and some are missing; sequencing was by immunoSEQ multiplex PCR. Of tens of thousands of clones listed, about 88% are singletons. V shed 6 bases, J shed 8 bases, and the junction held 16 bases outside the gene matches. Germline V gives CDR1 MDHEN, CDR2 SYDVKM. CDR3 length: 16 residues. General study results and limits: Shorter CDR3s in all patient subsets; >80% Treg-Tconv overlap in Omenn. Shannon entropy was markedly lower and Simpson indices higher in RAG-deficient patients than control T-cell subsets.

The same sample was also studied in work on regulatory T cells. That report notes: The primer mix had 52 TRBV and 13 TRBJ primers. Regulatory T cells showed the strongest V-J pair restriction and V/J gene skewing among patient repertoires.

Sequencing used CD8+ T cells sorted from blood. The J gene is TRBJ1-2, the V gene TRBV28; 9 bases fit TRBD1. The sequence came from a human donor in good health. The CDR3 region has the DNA TGTGCCAGCAGCGAATTACAGGGGGCCACGTGGCGGGGCTACACCTTC. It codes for CASSELQGATWRGYTF.